This note documents a single T cell receptor beta chain sequence. The antigen remains unidentified. This entry belongs to a study of shared clonotypes between healthy human individuals. Study conclusions and caveats: Sequencing depth was expected to influence donor clonotype sharing. On the whole, naive subsets had larger estimated richness than memory subsets had.

Germline assignment: CDR1 MNHEY and CDR2 SMNVEV (reference sequence). Trimming removed 3 bases from V and 5 bases from J, with 10 bases in between. The CDR3 runs 14 residues. Sorted-subset replicate PCRs used around 0.2 ug DNA, 30,000 or so T cell genomes. Generated by immunoSEQ multiplex PCR, the TCRdb table keeps only in-frame clones and is missing some. The repertoire includes millions of clones, approximately 94% of them detected once, and roughly 0.13% sits in the top ten. This sequence originates from a man in his late teens or twenties in good health. Specimen: naive CD4+ T cells sorted from blood. Subset reported: CD45RA+ positively selected. V gene TRBV27 combines with J gene TRBJ2-2; no definite D call. CDR3 in amino acids: CASSLVKRTGELFF. For the CDR3, the DNA is TGTGCCAGCAGTTTGGTGAAACGGACCGGGGAGCTGTTTTTT.